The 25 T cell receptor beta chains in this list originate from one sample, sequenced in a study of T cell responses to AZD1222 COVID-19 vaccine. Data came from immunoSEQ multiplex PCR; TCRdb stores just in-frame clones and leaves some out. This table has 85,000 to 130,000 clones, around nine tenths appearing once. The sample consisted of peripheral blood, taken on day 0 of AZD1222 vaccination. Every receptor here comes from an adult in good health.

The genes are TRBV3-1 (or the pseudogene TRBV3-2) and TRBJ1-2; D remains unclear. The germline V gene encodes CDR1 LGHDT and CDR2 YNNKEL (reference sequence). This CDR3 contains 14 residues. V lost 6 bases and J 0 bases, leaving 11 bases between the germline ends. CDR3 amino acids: CASRGRVANYGYTF. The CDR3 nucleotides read TGTGCCAGCAGGGGGAGAGTTGCTAACTATGGCTACACCTTC.

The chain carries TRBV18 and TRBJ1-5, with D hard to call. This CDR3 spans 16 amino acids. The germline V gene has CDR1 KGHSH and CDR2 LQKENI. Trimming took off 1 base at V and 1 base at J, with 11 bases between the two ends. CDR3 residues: CASSPRSEGSNQPQHF. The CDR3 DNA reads TGTGCCAGCTCACCACGGTCAGAAGGGAGCAATCAGCCCCAGCATTTT. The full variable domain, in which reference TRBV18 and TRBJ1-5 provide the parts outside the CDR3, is NAGVMQNPRHLVRRRGQEARLRCSPMKGHSHVYWYRQLPEEGLKFMVYLQKENIIDESGMPKERFSAEFPKEGPSILRIQQVVRGDSAAYFCASSPRSEGSNQPQHFGDGTRLSIL.

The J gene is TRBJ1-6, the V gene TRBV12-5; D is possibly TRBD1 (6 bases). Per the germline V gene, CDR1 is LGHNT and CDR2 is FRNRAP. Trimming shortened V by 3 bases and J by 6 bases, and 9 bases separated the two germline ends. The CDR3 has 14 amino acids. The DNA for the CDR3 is TGTGCTAGTGGTTTAGCAGGGGCTAATTCACCCCTCCACTTT. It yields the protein CASGLAGANSPLHF. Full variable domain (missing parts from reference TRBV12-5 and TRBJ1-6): DARVTQTPRHKVTEMGQEVTMRCQPILGHNTVFWYRQTMMQGLELLAYFRNRAPLDDSGMPKDRFSAEMPDATLATLKIQPSEPRDSAVYFCASGLAGANSPLHFGNGTRLTVT.

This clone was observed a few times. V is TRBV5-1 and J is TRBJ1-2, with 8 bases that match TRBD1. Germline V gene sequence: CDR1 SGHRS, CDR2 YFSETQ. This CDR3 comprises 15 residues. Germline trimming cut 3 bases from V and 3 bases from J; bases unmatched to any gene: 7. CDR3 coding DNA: TGCGCCAGCAGCTGGGGACAGGAGGGATACTATGGCTACACCTTC. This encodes CASSWGQEGYYGYTF.

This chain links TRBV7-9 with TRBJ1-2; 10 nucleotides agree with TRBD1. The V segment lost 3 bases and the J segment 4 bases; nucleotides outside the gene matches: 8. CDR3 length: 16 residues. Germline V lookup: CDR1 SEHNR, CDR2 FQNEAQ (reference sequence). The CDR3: CASSLIRDRGTYGYTF. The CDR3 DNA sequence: TGTGCCAGCAGCTTGATCCGGGACAGGGGAACCTATGGCTACACCTTC.

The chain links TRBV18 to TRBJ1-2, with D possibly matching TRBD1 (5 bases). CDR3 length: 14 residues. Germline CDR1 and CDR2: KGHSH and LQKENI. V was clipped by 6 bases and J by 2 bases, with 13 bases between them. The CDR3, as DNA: TGTGCCAGCTCGATAGGGACGGTGAACTATGGCTACACCTTC. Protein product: CASSIGTVNYGYTF.

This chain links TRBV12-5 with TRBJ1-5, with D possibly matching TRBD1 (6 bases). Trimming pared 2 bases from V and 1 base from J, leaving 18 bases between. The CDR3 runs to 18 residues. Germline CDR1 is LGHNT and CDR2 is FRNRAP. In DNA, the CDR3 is TGTGCTAGTGGTTTGACCCCGGGTCGACAGGCAAGCAATCAGCCCCAGCATTTT. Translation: CASGLTPGRQASNQPQHF. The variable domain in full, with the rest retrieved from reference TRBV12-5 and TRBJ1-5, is DARVTQTPRHKVTEMGQEVTMRCQPILGHNTVFWYRQTMMQGLELLAYFRNRAPLDDSGMPKDRFSAEMPDATLATLKIQPSEPRDSAVYFCASGLTPGRQASNQPQHFGDGTRLSIL.

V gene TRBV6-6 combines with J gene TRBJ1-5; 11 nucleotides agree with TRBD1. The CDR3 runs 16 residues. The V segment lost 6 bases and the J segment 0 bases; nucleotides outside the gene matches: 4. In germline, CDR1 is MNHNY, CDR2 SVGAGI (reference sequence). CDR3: CASSGQGAYSNQPQHF. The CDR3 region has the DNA TGTGCCAGCAGCGGACAGGGGGCGTATAGCAATCAGCCCCAGCATTTT.

CDR3 sequence: CASSSPGLEGKLEPQHF. Written as DNA, the CDR3 is TGTGCCAGCAGTTCCCCGGGCTTGGAGGGGAAGCTTGAGCCCCAGCATTTT. The gene calls are TRBV27 and TRBJ1-5; perhaps TRBD1 as D (5 bases). CDR3 length: 17 amino acids. Trimming removed 4 bases from V and 8 bases from J, with 24 bases in between. Per the germline V gene, CDR1 is MNHEY and CDR2 is SMNVEV (reference sequence).

This CDR3 is CASSVGTFNYGYTF. The DNA for the CDR3 is TGTGCCAGCAGCGTGGGCACCTTTAACTATGGCTACACCTTC. The V call is TRBV9, the J call TRBJ1-2; D remains ambiguous. Germline V lookup: CDR1 SGDLS, CDR2 YYNGEE. The CDR3 consists of 14 residues. Trimming cost V 2 bases and J 1 base, with 9 bases left between them. The complete variable domain, with remaining parts taken from reference TRBV9 and TRBJ1-2, reads DSGVTQTPKHLITATGQRVTLRCSPRSGDLSVYWYQQSLDQGLQFLIQYYNGEERAKGNILERFSAQQFPDLHSELNLSSLELGDSALYFCASSVGTFNYGYTFGSGTRLTVV.

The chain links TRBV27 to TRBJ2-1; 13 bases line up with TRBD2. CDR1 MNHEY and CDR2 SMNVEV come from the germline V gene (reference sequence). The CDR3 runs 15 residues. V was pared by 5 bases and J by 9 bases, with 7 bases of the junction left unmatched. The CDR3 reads CASSRGLAGKGEQFF. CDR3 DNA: TGTGCCAGCAGTCGGGGACTAGCGGGGAAAGGTGAGCAGTTCTTC.

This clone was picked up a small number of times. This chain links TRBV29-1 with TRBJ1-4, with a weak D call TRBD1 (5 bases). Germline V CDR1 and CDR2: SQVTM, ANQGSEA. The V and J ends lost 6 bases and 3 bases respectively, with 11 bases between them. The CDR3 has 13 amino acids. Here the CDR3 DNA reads TGCAGCGTCGAGGGGCTCGCTAATGAAAAACTGTTTTTT. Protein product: CSVEGLANEKLFF.

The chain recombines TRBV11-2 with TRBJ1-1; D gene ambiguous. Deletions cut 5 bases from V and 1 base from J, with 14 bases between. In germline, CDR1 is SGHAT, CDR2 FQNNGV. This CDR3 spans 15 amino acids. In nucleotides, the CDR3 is TGTGCCAGCAGCCCCCTTAGAGCGGGGAACACTGAAGCTTTCTTT. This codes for CASSPLRAGNTEAFF.

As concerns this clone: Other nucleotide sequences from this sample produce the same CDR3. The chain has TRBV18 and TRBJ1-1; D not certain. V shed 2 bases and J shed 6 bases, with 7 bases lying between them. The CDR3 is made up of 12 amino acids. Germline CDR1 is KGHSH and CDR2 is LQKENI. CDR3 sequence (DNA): TGTGCCAGCTCACCAGGACCCCCTGAAGCTTTCTTT. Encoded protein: CASSPGPPEAFF.

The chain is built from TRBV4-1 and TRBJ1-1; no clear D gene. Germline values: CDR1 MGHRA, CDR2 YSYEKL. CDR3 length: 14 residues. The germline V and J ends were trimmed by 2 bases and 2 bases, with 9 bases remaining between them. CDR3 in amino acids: CASSQHGFNTEAFF. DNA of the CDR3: TGCGCCAGCAGCCAACACGGTTTCAACACTGAAGCTTTCTTT.

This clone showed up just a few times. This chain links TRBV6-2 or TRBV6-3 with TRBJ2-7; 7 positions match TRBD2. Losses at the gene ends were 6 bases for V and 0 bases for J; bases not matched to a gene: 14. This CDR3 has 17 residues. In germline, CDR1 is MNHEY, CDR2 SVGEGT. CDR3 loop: CASSNPGRFLSSYEQYF. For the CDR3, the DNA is TGTGCCAGCAGCAATCCCGGGAGGTTTCTCAGCTCCTACGAGCAGTACTTC.

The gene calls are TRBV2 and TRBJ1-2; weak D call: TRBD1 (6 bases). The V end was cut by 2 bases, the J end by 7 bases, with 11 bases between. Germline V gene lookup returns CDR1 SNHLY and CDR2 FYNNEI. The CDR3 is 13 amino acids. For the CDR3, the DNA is TGTGCCAGCAGTGAACGGGGGGCCGGTGGCTACACCTTC. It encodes CASSERGAGGYTF.

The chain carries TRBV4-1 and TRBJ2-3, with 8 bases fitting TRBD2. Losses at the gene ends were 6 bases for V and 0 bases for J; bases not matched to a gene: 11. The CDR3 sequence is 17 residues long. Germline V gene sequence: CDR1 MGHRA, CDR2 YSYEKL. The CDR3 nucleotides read TGCGCCAGCAGAACCGGGACTAGTGGGGGTAGCACAGATACGCAGTATTTT. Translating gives CASRTGTSGGSTDTQYF.

The CDR3 sequence is CASSMPVYYEQYF. CDR3 in DNA: TGTGCCAGTAGTATGCCCGTCTACTACGAGCAGTACTTC. V is TRBV19 and J is TRBJ2-7; D unclear. Germline CDR1 is LNHDA and CDR2 is SQIVND (reference sequence). This CDR3 contains 13 residues. The germline V and J ends were trimmed by 3 bases and 3 bases, with 9 bases remaining between them.

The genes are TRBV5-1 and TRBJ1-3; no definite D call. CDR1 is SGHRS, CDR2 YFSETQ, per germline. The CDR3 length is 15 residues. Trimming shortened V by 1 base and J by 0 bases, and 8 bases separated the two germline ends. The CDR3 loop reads CASSLTGSSGNTIYF. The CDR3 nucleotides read TGCGCCAGCAGCTTGACGGGATCCTCTGGAAACACCATATATTTT.

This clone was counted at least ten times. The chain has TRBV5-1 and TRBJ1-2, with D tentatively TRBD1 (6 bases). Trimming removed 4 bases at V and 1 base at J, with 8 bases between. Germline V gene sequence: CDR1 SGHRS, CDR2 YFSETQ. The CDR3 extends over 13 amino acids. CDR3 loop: CASSTDSNYGYTF. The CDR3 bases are TGCGCCAGCAGCACGGACAGTAACTATGGCTACACCTTC. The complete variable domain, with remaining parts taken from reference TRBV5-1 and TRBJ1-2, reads KAGVTQTPRYLIKTRGQQVTLSCSPISGHRSVSWYQQTPGQGLQFLFEYFSETQRNKGNFPGRFSGRQFSNSRSEMNVSTLELGDSALYLCASSTDSNYGYTFGSGTRLTVV.

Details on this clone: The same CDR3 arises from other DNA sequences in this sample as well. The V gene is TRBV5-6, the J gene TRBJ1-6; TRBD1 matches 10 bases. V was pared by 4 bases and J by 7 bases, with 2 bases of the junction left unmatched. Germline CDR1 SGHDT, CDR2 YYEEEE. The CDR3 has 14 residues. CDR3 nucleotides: TGTGCCAGCAGCCGGGACAGGGGCAATTCACCCCTCCACTTT. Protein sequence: CASSRDRGNSPLHF.

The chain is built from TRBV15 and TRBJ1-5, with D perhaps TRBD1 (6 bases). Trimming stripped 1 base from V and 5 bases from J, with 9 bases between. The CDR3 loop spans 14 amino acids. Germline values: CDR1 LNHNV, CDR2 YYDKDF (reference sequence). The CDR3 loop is CATSRGTEYQPQHF. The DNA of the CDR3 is TGTGCCACCAGCAGAGGGACAGAGTATCAGCCCCAGCATTTT.

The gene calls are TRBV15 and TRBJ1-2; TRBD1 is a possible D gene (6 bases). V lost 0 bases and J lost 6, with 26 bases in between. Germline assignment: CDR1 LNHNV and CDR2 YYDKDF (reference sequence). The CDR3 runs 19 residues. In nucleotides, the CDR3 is TGTGCCACCAGCAGAGACGCCATAACCGACAGGCAAATATGGAATGGCTACACCTTC. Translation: CATSRDAITDRQIWNGYTF.

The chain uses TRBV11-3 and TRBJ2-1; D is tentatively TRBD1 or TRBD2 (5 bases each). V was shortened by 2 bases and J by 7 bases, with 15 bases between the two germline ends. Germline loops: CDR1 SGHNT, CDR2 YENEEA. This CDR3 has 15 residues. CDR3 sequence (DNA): TGTGCCAGCAGCTTAAGTACTGGGGGTCGGAATGAGCAGTTCTTC. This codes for CASSLSTGGRNEQFF.